The clone carrying this T cell receptor beta chain was seen only a few times. Its antigen is undetermined. Extraction and reverse transcription of RNA yielded cDNA as the sequencing template. TCRdb keeps only in-frame clones here, not all; method: immunoSEQ multiplex PCR. The table shows some 110,000 clones, with roughly 68% occurring only once. This entry belongs to a study of CD8+ T cells in alopecia areata. Cell sorting was applied to PBMCs, and CD4+ and CD8+ T cells were collected. Trimming shortened V by 4 bases and J by 6 bases, and 13 bases separated the two germline ends. Germline CDR1 and CDR2: SGHDT and YYEEEE. The CDR3 is made up of 13 amino acids. Study findings and constraints: For lesional scalp, especially alopecia totalis/universalis, clonality was higher than in normal scalp. Resident alphabeta T cells of normal skin are also sequenced in scalp samples.

The sample taken for sequencing was CD4+ T cells sorted from blood. This TCR was sampled from a human donor in good health. The chain joins TRBV5-6 to TRBJ1-2, with no clear D. CDR3: CASSPEGYHGYTF. Written as DNA, the CDR3 is TGTGCCAGCAGCCCGGAAGGGTATCATGGCTACACCTTC.